This TCR beta chain appears in the sequencing data of a study of T cells after yellow fever vaccination. Study context: With SMART-Seq v4 Ultra Low Input, the fractions containing low cell numbers were prepared.

Trimming shortened V by 3 bases and J by 4 bases, and 9 bases separated the two germline ends. This CDR3 is built from 13 residues. Germline CDR1 SGHRS, CDR2 YFSETQ. This clonotype has ten or more counts. TCRdb ran MiXCR on the 5' RACE reads and lists one entry per CDR3 protein. Here the sample spans more than 200,000 distinct CDR3 sequences, more than 3.5% being singletons. This TCR was sampled from a man between 18 and 29 years old who received the YFV17D yellow fever vaccine. This material consisted of PBMCs, taken 15 days after the yellow fever booster vaccination. V usage is TRBV5-1 and J usage is TRBJ2-3, with D perhaps being TRBD1 or TRBD2 (5 bases each). Here the CDR3 DNA reads TGCGCCAGCAGCTCGGGGACCGCAGATACGCAGTATTTT. This sequence encodes CASSSGTADTQYF.